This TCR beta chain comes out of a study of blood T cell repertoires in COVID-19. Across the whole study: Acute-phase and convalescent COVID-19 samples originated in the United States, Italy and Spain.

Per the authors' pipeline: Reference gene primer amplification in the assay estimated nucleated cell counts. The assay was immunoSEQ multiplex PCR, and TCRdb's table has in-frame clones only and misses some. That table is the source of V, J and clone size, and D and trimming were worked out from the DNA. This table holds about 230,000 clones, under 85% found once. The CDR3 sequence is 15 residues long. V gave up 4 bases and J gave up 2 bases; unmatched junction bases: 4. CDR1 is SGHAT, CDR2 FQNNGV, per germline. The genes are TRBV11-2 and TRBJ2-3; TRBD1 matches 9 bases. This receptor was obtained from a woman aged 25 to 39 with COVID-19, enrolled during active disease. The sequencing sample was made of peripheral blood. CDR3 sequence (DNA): TGTGCCAGCAGCTCACGGGACAGGGTCACAGATACGCAGTATTTT. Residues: CASSSRDRVTDTQYF.